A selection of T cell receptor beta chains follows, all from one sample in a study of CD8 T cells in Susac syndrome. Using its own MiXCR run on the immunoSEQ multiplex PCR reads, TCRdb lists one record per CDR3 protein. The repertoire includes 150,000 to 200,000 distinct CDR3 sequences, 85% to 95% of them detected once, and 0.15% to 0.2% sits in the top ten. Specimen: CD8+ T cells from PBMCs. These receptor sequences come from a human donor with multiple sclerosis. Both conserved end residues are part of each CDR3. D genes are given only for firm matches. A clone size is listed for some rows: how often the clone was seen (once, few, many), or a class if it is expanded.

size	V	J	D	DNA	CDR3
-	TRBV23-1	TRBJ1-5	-	TGCGCCAGCAGTCCCCGGCGGGCCCAGCATTTT	CASSPRRAQHF
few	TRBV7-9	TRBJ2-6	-	TGTGCCAGCAGCTTACTGGGTTACTCTGGGGCCAACGTCCTGACTTTC	CASSLLGYSGANVLTF
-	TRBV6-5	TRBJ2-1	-	TGTGCCAGCAGGAGCGGACCATACGTTGAGCAGTTCTTC	CASRSGPYVEQFF
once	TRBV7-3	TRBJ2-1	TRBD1	TGTGCCAGCAGCTCCAGCCTGACAGGGTACAATGAGCAGTTCTTC	CASSSSLTGYNEQFF
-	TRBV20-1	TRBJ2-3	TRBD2	TGCAGTGCTAGGAGGTGGCGGACTAGTGGAGAAAATACGCAGTATTTT	CSARRWRTSGENTQYF
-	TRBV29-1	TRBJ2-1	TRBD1	TGCAGCGTTGATTGGCAAAGGGGGCGTGAGCAGTTCTTC	CSVDWQRGREQFF
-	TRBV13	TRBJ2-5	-	TGTGCCAGCAGCTTATTTCAAGAGACCCAGTACTTC	CASSLFQETQYF
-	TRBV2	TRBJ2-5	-	TGTGCCAGCCCCGCCGGTCGGGAAGAGACCCAGTACTTC	CASPAGREETQYF
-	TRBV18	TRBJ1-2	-	TGTGCCAGCTCACTATATCACACAGGATTCTATGGCTACACCTTC	CASSLYHTGFYGYTF
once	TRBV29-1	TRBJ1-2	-	TGCAGCGTCCCGCGTGTCCTCGATGGCTACACCTTC	CSVPRVLDGYTF
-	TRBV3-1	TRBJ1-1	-	TGTGCCAGCAGCCAAGCCGTGAACACTGAAGCTTTCTTT	CASSQAVNTEAFF
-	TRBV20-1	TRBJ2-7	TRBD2	TGCAGTGCTAGCGACATCAAACTAGCGGGAGTCGAGCAGTACTTC	CSASDIKLAGVEQYF
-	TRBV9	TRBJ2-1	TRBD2	TGTGCCAGCAGCGTAGGGGGGCTAGCGGGAGATGAGCAGTTCTTC	CASSVGGLAGDEQFF
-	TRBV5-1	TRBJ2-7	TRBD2	TGCGCCAGCAGCTTGGGACTAGCGGGACATAGTGCTCACGAGCAGTACTTC	CASSLGLAGHSAHEQYF
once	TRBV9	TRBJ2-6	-	TGTGCCAGCAGCCTACCGGGGTCTGGGGCCAACGTCCTGACTTTC	CASSLPGSGANVLTF
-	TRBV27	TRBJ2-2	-	TGTGCCAGCAGTTCCGCTGGGACCGGGGAGCTGTTTTTT	CASSSAGTGELFF
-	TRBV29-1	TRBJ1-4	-	TGCAGCGTGCAAGATGAAAAACTGTTTTTT	CSVQDEKLFF
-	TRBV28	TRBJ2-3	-	TGTGCCAGCAGTTTGGGTGGGAGCCTCACAGATACGCAGTATTTT	CASSLGGSLTDTQYF
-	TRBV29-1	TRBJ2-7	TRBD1	TGCAGCGTCGCACCGGGACAGAGAACCTACGAGCAGTACTTC	CSVAPGQRTYEQYF
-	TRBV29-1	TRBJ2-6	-	TGCAGCGTTGAGAAGGTAGACTCTGGGGCCAACGTCCTGACTTTC	CSVEKVDSGANVLTF
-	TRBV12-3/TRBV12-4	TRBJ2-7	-	TGTGCCAGCACTCCGGGCGCTACCTACGAGCAGTACTTC	CASTPGATYEQYF
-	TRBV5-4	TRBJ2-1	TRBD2	TGTGCCAGCGCGGGGGGACCGGTCTACAATGAGCAGTTCTTC	CASAGGPVYNEQFF
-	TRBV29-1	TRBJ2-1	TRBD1	TGCAGCGTTGAAATCCCGACAGGGGGCACCTTGGGTGAGCAGTTCTTC	CSVEIPTGGTLGEQFF
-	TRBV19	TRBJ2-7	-	TGTGCCAGTAGTATGTGGCGGGACTACGAGCAGTACTTC	CASSMWRDYEQYF
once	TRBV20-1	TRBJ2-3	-	TGCAGTGCTAGACCGACGAGTACAGATACGCAGTATTTT	CSARPTSTDTQYF
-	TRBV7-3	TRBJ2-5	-	TGTGCCAGCAGCCAAGAGCGGGAGACCCAGTACTTC	CASSQERETQYF
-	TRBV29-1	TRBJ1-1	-	TGCAGCGTTGAGGGGTCTGGGGGAGGAACTGAAGCTTTCTTT	CSVEGSGGGTEAFF
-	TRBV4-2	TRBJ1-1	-	TGTGCCAGCAGCCACCCCGACACGGGGACTGAAGCTTTCTTT	CASSHPDTGTEAFF
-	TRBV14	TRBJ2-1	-	TGTGCCAGCAGCCTATTACCAAGGGGACATGAGCAGTTCTTC	CASSLLPRGHEQFF
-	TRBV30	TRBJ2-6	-	TGTGCCTGGATGAGTGTCCCGGTCCTCTCTGGGGCCAACGTCCTGACTTTC	CAWMSVPVLSGANVLTF
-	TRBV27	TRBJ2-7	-	TGTGCCAGCAGTTTCCGCCTCTCCTACGAGCAGTACTTC	CASSFRLSYEQYF
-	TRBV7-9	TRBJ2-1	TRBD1	TGTGCCAGCGCCCCTCATGAGGGGGCAGGTGAGCAGTTCTTC	CASAPHEGAGEQFF
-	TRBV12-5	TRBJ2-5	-	TGTGCTAGTGGTCCCTCTGCGGGGACCTTCCAAGAGACCCAGTACTTC	CASGPSAGTFQETQYF
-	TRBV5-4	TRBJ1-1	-	TGTGCCAGCAGCTTGACAGGGCTGCGAACTGAAGCTTTCTTT	CASSLTGLRTEAFF